Presented here are 10 T cell receptor beta chains from one specimen sequenced in a study of blood T cell repertoires in COVID-19. Sequencing was performed with immunoSEQ multiplex PCR; in TCRdb, only in-frame clones are kept and a portion is missing. The sample records 250,000 or so clones, roughly 87% being singletons. The sequencing input was peripheral blood. These receptors were taken from a woman in her thirties or forties who had recovered from COVID-19.

This chain links TRBV19 with TRBJ2-3; 7 nucleotides line up with TRBD1. From germline, CDR1 is LNHDA and CDR2 SQIVND (reference sequence). V lost 1 base to trimming and J lost 3 bases; unmatched junction nucleotides: 1. CDR3 length: 14 residues. CDR3 region: CASSIGQGTDTQYF. The CDR3, as DNA: TGTGCCAGTAGTATAGGACAGGGAACAGATACGCAGTATTTT.

The J gene is TRBJ2-1, the V gene TRBV7-2; 7 bases agree with TRBD1. CDR1 and CDR2 from the germline V gene are SGHTA and FQGNSA. J was trimmed by 6 bases and V by 2 bases; bases with no gene match: 7. The CDR3 extends over 15 amino acids. The CDR3: CASSLRRGTVNEQFF. Here the CDR3 DNA reads TGTGCCAGCAGCTTACGAAGGGGGACAGTCAATGAGCAGTTCTTC.

The chain links TRBV2 to TRBJ2-7; a weak D match, TRBD2 (5 bases). CDR1 and CDR2 from the germline V gene are SNHLY and FYNNEI. There are 12 residues in the CDR3. V lost 8 bases, J lost 0 bases, and 8 bases lay in between. The CDR3 is CASGEFSYEQYV. The CDR3 region has the DNA TGTGCCAGCGGGGAGTTCTCCTACGAGCAGTACGTC.

The rearrangement joins TRBV24-1 to TRBJ2-6; TRBD1 might be the D (5 bases). Deletions cut 4 bases from V and 2 bases from J, with 8 bases between. Germline CDR1 reads KGHDR; CDR2 reads SFDVKD. The length of the CDR3 is 15 residues. CDR3 in DNA: TGTGCCACCAGTGACAGGGCACCTGGGGCCAACGTCCTGACTTTC. As protein: CATSDRAPGANVLTF.

The V call is TRBV12-3 or TRBV12-4, the J call TRBJ1-1; 11 nucleotides match TRBD1. CDR3 length: 13 amino acids. V lost 6 bases to trimming and J lost 6 bases; unmatched junction nucleotides: 3. The CDR3 region is CASSRDRGSEAFF. The CDR3, as DNA: TGTGCCAGCAGCCGGGACAGGGGGTCTGAAGCTTTCTTT.

The V and J genes are TRBV28 and TRBJ2-3; 8 bases are shared with TRBD2. This CDR3 has 15 amino acids. J was trimmed by 8 bases and V by 5 bases; bases with no gene match: 12. In germline, CDR1 is MDHEN, CDR2 SYDVKM. In DNA, the CDR3 is TGTGCCAGCAGTCCCCCCCGGGGGGGGTTAGTTACGCAGTATTTT. Encoded protein: CASSPPRGGLVTQYF.

CDR3 residues: CASSLAGGPNEQYV. In DNA, the CDR3 is TGTGCCAGCAGCTTAGCGGGAGGGCCTAACGAGCAGTACGTC. The chain joins TRBV5-6 to TRBJ2-7, with TRBD2 matching 10 bases. The CDR3 length is 14 residues. Unmatched junction bases numbered 4, after V lost 2 bases and J lost 5 bases. The germline CDR1 and CDR2 sequences are SGHDT and YYEEEE.

CDR3 sequence: CASKQVGAYGYTF. The CDR3 region has the DNA TGTGCCAGCAAACAGGTCGGAGCTTATGGCTACACCTTC. The chain employs TRBV2 and TRBJ1-2, with D perhaps TRBD1 (5 bases). CDR3 size: 13 residues. Per the germline V gene, CDR1 is SNHLY and CDR2 is FYNNEI. The ends were cut back, 7 bases at V and 5 bases at J, with 14 bases in the middle.

The chain is built from TRBV12-3 or TRBV12-4 and TRBJ2-1; unclear D gene. The CDR3 runs to 12 residues. Between the trimmed V and J ends, which lost 2 bases and 8 bases, there was a span of 7 bases. CDR3 residues: CASSLSVYEQFF. CDR3 nucleotide sequence: TGTGCCAGCAGTTTATCTGTGTATGAGCAGTTCTTC.

This sequence joins TRBV18 and TRBJ2-7; D possibly corresponds to TRBD2 (6 bases). The CDR3 is made up of 16 amino acids. The germline V gene has CDR1 KGHSH and CDR2 LQKENI. V lost 4 bases and J lost 3, with 19 bases in between. The CDR3 DNA reads as TGTGCCAGCTCACGAAACCGGGACTCGGCATTCTACGAGCAGTACGTC. Translating it yields CASSRNRDSAFYEQYV.